This T cell receptor beta chain was sequenced in a study of T-cell memory formation after mild COVID-19. Study information: Most TCR clusters belonged to a single donor. Whole-study results and caveats: Mainly in CM and EM were contracting CD4+ clones; CD8+ were in EMRA.

TCRdb re-called the 5' RACE reads through MiXCR, storing one row per CDR3 protein. The sample records roughly 200,000 distinct CDR3 sequences, roughly 17% being singletons. Worth noting for this clonotype: No antigen is known for it.

V was clipped by 0 bases and J by 0 bases, with 9 bases between them. The CDR3 loop spans 15 amino acids. Germline CDR1 reads MNHEY; CDR2 reads SVGAGI. The sequence came from an adult woman who had mild COVID-19 (a few samples of this study predate the infection). Cell type and time point are not known. Sequencing was performed on PBMCs or a T cell subset sorted from them (not recorded which). The chain employs TRBV6-5 and TRBJ2-7, with a weak D call TRBD1 (5 bases). The CDR3 here is CASSYSGQPSYEQYF. CDR3 DNA sequence: TGTGCCAGCAGTTACTCGGGGCAGCCCTCCTACGAGCAGTACTTC.